These T cell receptor beta chains were read from a single sample in a study of PD-1 blockade in classical Hodgkin lymphoma. TCRdb's table, derived via immunoSEQ multiplex PCR, lists solely in-frame clones and lacks some. The profile shows about 61,000 clones, 80% to 90% of them singletons. Specimen: peripheral blood mononuclear cells (PBMCs), collected at baseline. These receptors were collected from a human donor with classical Hodgkin lymphoma. CDR3s include the opening cysteine and the closing phenylalanine or tryptophan. A D gene is named only where the DNA matches it firmly. Clone size is shown for a subset of rows, as once, few, many or a class of expanded clone.

abundance: -
v_gene: TRBV7-6
j_gene: TRBJ1-1
d_gene: -
CDR3aa: CASSLDGWGNTEAFF
CDR3nt: TGTGCCAGCAGCTTAGATGGGTGGGGGAACACTGAAGCTTTCTTT

abundance: -
v_gene: TRBV19
j_gene: TRBJ2-1
d_gene: -
CDR3aa: CASSIIPHYNEQFF
CDR3nt: TGTGCCAGTAGTATCATCCCGCACTACAATGAGCAGTTCTTC

abundance: -
v_gene: TRBV7-9
j_gene: TRBJ2-7
d_gene: TRBD1
CDR3aa: CASSPIFGRDRGNEQYF
CDR3nt: TGTGCCAGCAGCCCCATTTTTGGTCGCGACAGGGGTAACGAGCAGTACTTC

abundance: -
v_gene: TRBV14
j_gene: TRBJ1-1
d_gene: -
CDR3aa: CASRTDISTEAFF
CDR3nt: TGTGCCAGCCGGACAGATATAAGCACTGAAGCTTTCTTT

abundance: -
v_gene: TRBV29-1
j_gene: TRBJ2-1
d_gene: TRBD1
CDR3aa: CSVERDRGYNEQFF
CDR3nt: TGCAGCGTTGAAAGGGACAGGGGGTACAATGAGCAGTTCTTC

abundance: -
v_gene: TRBV25-1
j_gene: TRBJ2-7
d_gene: -
CDR3aa: CASSDRGLEQYF
CDR3nt: TGTGCCAGCAGTGACCGAGGGCTAGAGCAGTACTTC

abundance: -
v_gene: TRBV19
j_gene: TRBJ2-7
d_gene: -
CDR3aa: CASMKRYPPYEQYF
CDR3nt: TGTGCCAGTATGAAGAGATACCCACCCTACGAGCAGTACTTC

abundance: -
v_gene: TRBV19
j_gene: TRBJ2-3
d_gene: TRBD2
CDR3aa: CASSIIPGGGAGDTQYF
CDR3nt: TGTGCCAGTAGTATAATTCCGGGCGGGGGGGCAGGAGATACGCAGTATTTT

abundance: few
v_gene: TRBV30
j_gene: TRBJ1-5
d_gene: TRBD1
CDR3aa: CAWSDRGNQPQHF
CDR3nt: TGTGCCTGGAGTGACAGGGGTAATCAGCCCCAGCATTTT

abundance: -
v_gene: TRBV13
j_gene: TRBJ2-1
d_gene: -
CDR3aa: CASSLRGGPYNEQFF
CDR3nt: TGTGCCAGCAGCTTACGTGGGGGCCCCTACAATGAGCAGTTCTTC

abundance: few
v_gene: TRBV27
j_gene: TRBJ1-6
d_gene: -
CDR3aa: CASSQISSPLHF
CDR3nt: TGTGCCAGCAGTCAGATAAGCTCACCCCTCCACTTT

abundance: -
v_gene: TRBV5-1
j_gene: TRBJ2-3
d_gene: TRBD2
CDR3aa: CAIQGAGASTDTQYF
CDR3nt: TGCGCCATCCAGGGAGCGGGGGCAAGCACAGATACGCAGTATTTT

abundance: -
v_gene: TRBV7-9
j_gene: TRBJ1-1
d_gene: -
CDR3aa: CASSLGVRVDTEAFF
CDR3nt: TGTGCCAGCAGCTTAGGGGTCAGGGTAGACACTGAAGCTTTCTTT

abundance: once
v_gene: TRBV18
j_gene: TRBJ2-2
d_gene: TRBD1
CDR3aa: CASSPQDRGTGELFF
CDR3nt: TGTGCCAGCTCACCGCAGGACAGGGGCACCGGGGAGCTGTTTTTT

abundance: -
v_gene: TRBV2
j_gene: TRBJ2-1
d_gene: -
CDR3aa: CASSDFYNEQFF
CDR3nt: TGTGCCAGCAGTGACTTCTACAATGAGCAGTTCTTC

abundance: -
v_gene: TRBV29-1
j_gene: TRBJ1-2
d_gene: -
CDR3aa: CTITRENYGYTF
CDR3nt: TGCACCATCACGCGGGAGAACTATGGCTACACCTTC

abundance: -
v_gene: TRBV7-6
j_gene: TRBJ2-2
d_gene: TRBD1
CDR3aa: CASSLGTGDNLNTGELFF
CDR3nt: TGTGCCAGCAGCTTAGGGACAGGGGATAATCTGAACACCGGGGAGCTGTTTTTT

abundance: -
v_gene: TRBV18
j_gene: TRBJ1-5
d_gene: -
CDR3aa: CASSWSGRTASNQPQHF
CDR3nt: TGTGCCAGCTCTTGGTCTGGTCGGACAGCCAGCAATCAGCCCCAGCATTTT

abundance: -
v_gene: TRBV7-2
j_gene: TRBJ1-2
d_gene: TRBD1
CDR3aa: CASSPAGGQFLYGYTF
CDR3nt: TGTGCCAGCAGCCCAGCGGGGGGACAGTTTCTCTATGGCTACACCTTC

abundance: -
v_gene: TRBV6-1
j_gene: TRBJ1-4
d_gene: -
CDR3aa: CASSLRAHNEKLFF
CDR3nt: TGTGCCAGCAGCCTGAGGGCACACAATGAAAAACTGTTTTTT

abundance: -
v_gene: TRBV2
j_gene: TRBJ1-5
d_gene: -
CDR3aa: CASRLQGGNQPQHF
CDR3nt: TGTGCCAGCAGGTTACAGGGTGGCAATCAGCCCCAGCATTTT

abundance: -
v_gene: TRBV4-1
j_gene: TRBJ2-7
d_gene: TRBD2
CDR3aa: CASSQGSWLAGPGSYEQYF
CDR3nt: TGCGCCAGCAGCCAAGGGTCGTGGCTAGCGGGGCCGGGCAGCTACGAGCAGTACTTC

abundance: -
v_gene: TRBV5-8
j_gene: TRBJ2-7
d_gene: -
CDR3aa: CASSLGQPPYEQYF
CDR3nt: TGTGCCAGCAGCTTGGGACAGCCCCCTTACGAGCAGTACTTC